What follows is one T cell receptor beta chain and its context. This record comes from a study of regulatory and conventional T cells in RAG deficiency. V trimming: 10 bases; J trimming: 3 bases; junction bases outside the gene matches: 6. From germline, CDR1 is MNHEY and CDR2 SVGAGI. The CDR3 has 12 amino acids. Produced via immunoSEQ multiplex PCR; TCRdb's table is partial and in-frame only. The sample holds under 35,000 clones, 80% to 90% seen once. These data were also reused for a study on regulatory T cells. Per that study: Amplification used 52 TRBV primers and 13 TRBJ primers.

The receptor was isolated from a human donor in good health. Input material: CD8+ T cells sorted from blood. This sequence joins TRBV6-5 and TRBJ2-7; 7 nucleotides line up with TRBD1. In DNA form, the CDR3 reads TGTGCCACCGGGACAGCGATCTACGAGCAGTACTTC. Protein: CATGTAIYEQYF.